This TCR beta chain stems from a study of blood T cell repertoires in COVID-19. Those enrolled, adults aged roughly 18 to 100 years, came from about two dozen US areas. This clone was seen once. Assay: immunoSEQ multiplex PCR; the TCRdb copy retains only in-frame clones and omits some. The repertoire has approximately 190,000 clones, about 85% of them found once; the top ten carry around 24%. The sequencing sample was made of PBMCs or T cells enriched from blood (not recorded which). The source is a woman in her 40s in a cohort exposed to, infected with or recovered from COVID-19 (not recorded which).

The CDR3 nucleotides read TGTGCCAGCAGCTTAGTAGTAGCGGGTCGGGGTTACAATGAGCAGTTCTTC. Translation gives CASSLVVAGRGYNEQFF. This chain uses TRBV11-2 with TRBJ2-1; 7 nucleotides align to TRBD2. V lost 1 base, J lost 4 bases, and 10 bases stayed unmatched. This CDR3 contains 17 residues. Germline CDR1 SGHAT, CDR2 FQNNGV.